This TCR beta chain was found in a study of radiation and T cells in renal cell carcinoma (dated by TCRdb to 2018 to 2020). With respect to the entire study: A total of under 60 samples underwent TCR beta sequencing, made up of roughly 26 tumors and about 27 peripheral blood samples. A total of 4,016,671 unique CDR3 nucleotide sequences, encoding 2.5 million to 3 million unique CDR3 amino acid sequences, were found across all 50 or so samples.

Relative to germline, V is missing 2 bases and J is missing 1 base, with 6 bases of the junction outside any gene match. The CDR3 holds 18 amino acids from the cysteine to the phenylalanine. Only the CDR3 part of the read is kept: 54 bases, read in frame from the first base. According to the germline V gene, CDR1 reads SGHRS and CDR2 reads YFSETQ. Points the paper makes about the study in general: Compared with control tumors, irradiated tumors had a greater number of dominant CDR3 motifs, and these motifs made up a bigger portion of the repertoire. Because the trial had a single-armed design, the trial could not examine how radiation dose or scheduling affected the TCR repertoire. Because only small tumor regions of approximately 0.91 g were available, the study did not capture intratumoral heterogeneity. Compared with controls, irradiated tumors had higher TCR clonality, as the top 100 clonotypes made up an average of around 50% of the repertoire, versus approximately 43% in nephrectomy-only tumors.

TCR beta libraries were generated from genomic DNA with the immunoSEQ kit, following the manufacturer's recommendations. For library preparation, a first multiplex PCR was performed with proprietary primers, followed by a second PCR in which unique barcodes were added, and bead cleanups were performed after each round. A kit-provided positive control reaction and a negative control reaction were included in every sample batch. The final libraries were assessed on an Agilent 4200 TapeStation D1000 ScreenTape, pooled by volume, and quantified by qPCR. An Illumina NextSeq500 fitted with a MidOutput 150-cycle cartridge performed the sequencing, running 156 Read1 cycles and 15 Index1 cycles with the kit's custom primers. The pooled library was loaded at 0.95 to 1 pM with approximately 20% PhiX control spiked in. The original methods were these. Vendor-processed data were analyzed in R, and a clonotype was defined as all T cells sharing the same CDR3 nucleotide sequence. For clone abundance analyses, frequencies were normalized to the 10,000 most abundant clones in each sample. Public T cell clones, averaging fewer than five per sample, were removed before analysis. The dominant motif analysis was done with ImmunoMap using the PAM10 matrix, a gap penalty of 30, and a homology threshold of 0.3, and motifs with a cumulative frequency of at least 0.01 were considered dominant. This is the immuneACCESS table as TCRdb keeps it, with only in-frame sequences that have V and J called. A part of the clones is gone; compared with another copy, unresolved V genes explain less than half, and the rest is unexplained. V, J and clone size derive from that table, while D and trimming were established from the DNA sequence. The sample table records approximately 5,000 clones; more than 60% of these occur just once. The ten top clones hold around 28% of the sample.

Explained via the paper, the time point label denotes: tumor resected at nephrectomy. Sample treatment or condition, as interpreted from the label and publication: treatment-naive control, cytoreductive nephrectomy. Control tumors were obtained from treatment-naive renal cell carcinoma patients in whom cytoreductive nephrectomy was performed without prior radiation. Every patient had renal cell carcinoma of clear cell pathology. Control tumors used for TCR sequencing were obtained from a handful of females and 11 males (median age approximately 59 years, range roughly 35 to 82) and were resected from the early 2010s to the mid-2010s. Tumor processing involved mechanical dissociation, digestion with collagenase/hyaluronidase at 37 degrees C, handling in gentleMACS C tubes, and storage in liquid nitrogen. The QIAamp DNA Blood Mini Kit (Qiagen) was used to prepare genomic DNA for TCR sequencing. Only samples passing all quality control checks were included in the analyses.

With respect to this clone: The antigen it recognizes is unknown. No clone much larger than this one lies a single base away; base qualities are absent.

The sequenced sample was tumor tissue, obtained from a patient whose treatment was nephrectomy without radiotherapy. This clonotype was obtained from a human donor with renal cell carcinoma. The chain is assembled from TRBV5-1 and TRBJ2-3, with TRBD2 matching 14 junction bases. The CDR3 region: CASSFNPGLAGGTDTQYF. The DNA sequence is TGCGCCAGCAGCTTTAATCCGGGACTAGCGGGAGGCACAGATACGCAGTATTTT. Beyond the CDR3, the reference TRBV5-1 and TRBJ2-3 genes provide the residues; the full variable domain reads: KAGVTQTPRYLIKTRGQQVTLSCSPISGHRSVSWYQQTPGQGLQFLFEYFSETQRNKGNFPGRFSGRQFSNSRSEMNVSTLELGDSALYLCASSFNPGLAGGTDTQYFGPGTRLTVL.